Below, one TCR beta chain is given with its context. The CDR3 is 16 residues long. CDR1 SGDLS and CDR2 YYNGEE come from the germline V gene. The V segment lost 0 bases and the J segment 4 bases; nucleotides outside the gene matches: 4. Some clones are missing from TCRdb's copy, which holds only in-frame ones; the method was immunoSEQ multiplex PCR. The sample holds 350,000 to 400,000 clones, around nine tenths seen once. The sample belongs to a study of blood T cell repertoires in COVID-19. On the study more broadly: Samples taken during acute and convalescent COVID-19 were collected in the United States, Italy and Spain. Sample material is recorded as cDNA or gDNA derived from T cells, B-cell-depleted T cells, or PBMCs.

This chain joins TRBV9 and TRBJ2-3; 11 bases map to TRBD2. This sequence was found in a woman in her fifties or sixties with COVID-19, enrolled during active disease. Sequenced input: peripheral blood. DNA of the CDR3: TGTGCCAGCAGCGTAGTAGCGGGGGGGATTGCAGATACGCAGTATTTT. Translation: CASSVVAGGIADTQYF.